Following are 9 T cell receptor beta chains from one sample sequenced in a study of T-cell memory formation after mild COVID-19 (dated by TCRdb to 2020 to 2022). Preparation of the library involved 5' RACE. Sequenced using an Illumina NovaSeq 6000. In-frame beta chains were kept once TCRdb had trimmed the public reads at Q25 with fastp and called clones with MiXCR. Each CDR3 protein gets just one entry, which takes the most common genes and DNA from the rows behind it. This sample lists hundreds of thousands of distinct CDR3 sequences; more than 15% were detected once. The top ten clonotypes cover about a fifth of the sample. Sample: PBMCs or a T cell subset sorted from them (not recorded which). Every receptor here comes from a young man who had mild COVID-19 (a few samples of this study predate the infection). The sample titles of this study are shuffled in the database, so cell type and time point are left out; the donor was told from shared clones.

This sequence joins TRBV5-1 and TRBJ2-2; D perhaps matches TRBD2 (5 bases). CDR1 is SGHRS, CDR2 YFSETQ, per germline. Trimming shortened V by 9 bases and J by 3 bases, and 18 bases separated the two germline ends. This CDR3 has 15 amino acids. As DNA, the CDR3 is TGCGCCACTACGTCGGGATTCCCTGACACCGGGGAGCTGTTTTTT. Translation: CATTSGFPDTGELFF. Using reference TRBV5-1 and TRBJ2-2 for the parts outside the CDR3, the full variable domain is KAGVTQTPRYLIKTRGQQVTLSCSPISGHRSVSWYQQTPGQGLQFLFEYFSETQRNKGNFPGRFSGRQFSNSRSEMNVSTLELGDSALYLCATTSGFPDTGELFFGEGSRLTVL.

This clonotype was seen a few times. V and J are TRBV5-1 and TRBJ2-2, with no clear D. Per germline, CDR1 SGHRS and CDR2 YFSETQ. The CDR3 loop spans 15 amino acids. The V end was cut by 0 bases, the J end by 0 bases, with 6 bases between. The CDR3 spells CASSLARPNTGELFF. The CDR3 DNA reads as TGCGCCAGCAGCTTGGCCCGACCGAACACCGGGGAGCTGTTTTTT.

This clonotype was counted many times. The chain has TRBV12-3 or TRBV12-4 and TRBJ1-2; no clear D gene. The CDR3 is made up of 13 amino acids. V was clipped by 3 bases and J by 4 bases, with 9 bases between them. The CDR3 is CASSFLGSYGYTF. The CDR3 coding sequence is TGTGCCAGCAGTTTCCTGGGGAGCTATGGCTACACCTTC.

This clonotype was counted a few times. V and J are TRBV7-8 and TRBJ2-2, with D possibly TRBD1 on 6 matching bases. Germline CDR1 is SGHVS and CDR2 is FQNEAQ. V shed 8 bases and J shed 1 base, with 11 bases lying between them. The CDR3 is 14 residues long. CDR3 sequence (DNA): TGTGCCAGCCACAGGGTGGAGAACACCGGGGAGCTGTTTTTT. Its translation: CASHRVENTGELFF.

In this sample, this clonotype turned up many times. The chain carries TRBV7-9 and TRBJ2-1; D is uncertain. Trimming took 2 bases from V and 9 from J, leaving 8 bases between them. This CDR3 region has 12 residues. Germline V gene sequence: CDR1 SEHNR, CDR2 FQNEAQ (reference sequence). CDR3 nucleotides: TGTGCCAGCAGCTTACCGGGCGGTGAGCAGTTCTTC. Protein sequence: CASSLPGGEQFF.

The CDR3 region is CASSQERQGGNYGYTF. The CDR3 bases are TGCGCCAGCAGCCAAGAGAGGCAGGGGGGAAACTATGGCTACACCTTC. This chain uses TRBV4-3 with TRBJ1-2; 7 bases line up with TRBD1. V was pared by 0 bases and J by 2 bases, with 6 bases of the junction left unmatched. Germline CDR1 LGHNA, CDR2 YSLEER. The CDR3 runs 16 residues.

The table lists this clonotype with many counts. The CDR3 region has the DNA TGTGCCAGCAGTTACGGACACCGGCTGACCAATTCACCCCTCCACTTT. Its protein is CASSYGHRLTNSPLHF. The chain carries TRBV6-2 or TRBV6-3 and TRBJ1-6; a weak D match, TRBD1 (5 bases). V dropped 2 bases and J dropped 7 bases, with 15 bases sitting between them. The CDR3 runs to 16 residues. CDR1 MNHEY and CDR2 SVGEGT come from the germline V gene.

The chain links TRBV29-1 to TRBJ2-2, with TRBD1 identical over 9 bases. The CDR3 covers 14 residues. The V gene end was trimmed by 6 bases and the J gene end by 2 bases; junction bases not matched to a gene: 4. Germline CDR1 is SQVTM and CDR2 is ANQGSEA. The CDR3 reads CSVATGGNTGELFF. DNA of the CDR3: TGCAGCGTGGCTACAGGGGGCAACACCGGGGAGCTGTTTTTT.

This chain joins TRBV6-5 and TRBJ2-1; the D is unclear. Germline CDR1 and CDR2: MNHEY and SVGAGI. This CDR3 has 15 residues. V shed 0 bases and J shed 0 bases, with 6 bases lying between them. The CDR3 DNA reads as TGTGCCAGCAGTTACTCGGCCAGCTCCTACAATGAGCAGTTCTTC. It encodes CASSYSASSYNEQFF.